This passage covers 29 T cell receptor beta chains from one sample sequenced in a study of cytomegalovirus exposure and HLA in healthy donors. Primers: 60 Vbeta forward and 13 Jbeta reverse. Generated by immunoSEQ multiplex PCR, the TCRdb table keeps only in-frame clones and is missing some. This table has some 180,000 clones, 85% appearing once. The source material was PBMCs. Source of these receptors: a woman in her fifties or sixties in good health and CMV-seronegative.

The chain recombines TRBV7-9 with TRBJ2-7, with 8 bases fitting TRBD1. Germline values: CDR1 SEHNR, CDR2 FQNEAQ (reference sequence). V gave up 1 base and J gave up 4 bases; unmatched junction bases: 6. This CDR3 has 15 amino acids. The CDR3 region has the DNA TGTGCCAGCAGCTTAGAAGCAGGGGGCCGGTACGAGCAGTACTTC. This encodes CASSLEAGGRYEQYF.

The chain couples TRBV18 to TRBJ2-5, with D perhaps matching TRBD1 (6 bases). V was clipped by 4 bases and J by 4 bases, with 10 bases between them. The CDR3 is 13 amino acids. Looked up from germline, CDR1 is KGHSH and CDR2 is LQKENI. The CDR3 nucleotides read TGTGCCAGCTCACAGGGGGTAGGAGAGACCCAGTACTTC. Its translation is CASSQGVGETQYF.

The V gene is TRBV20-1, the J gene TRBJ2-5, with D unclear. The DNA end favors TRBJ2-7, so the J call may be wrong. The germline V gene encodes CDR1 DFQATT and CDR2 SNEGSKA (reference sequence). The CDR3 spans 10 residues. The CDR3 here is CSVITYEQYF. The CDR3 nucleotides read TGCAGTGTCATCACCTACGAGCAGTACTTC.

As for this clone: The limits of the CDR3 on the DNA are not certain, so only TCRdb's listed CDR3 is given. The V and J genes are TRBV1 and TRBJ1-5; the table gives TRBD1 as D, unverified against the DNA. TRBV1 is annotated as a pseudogene. From its first to its last residue, the CDR3 has 17 amino acids. The CDR3 spells CTSSQERVGTGNQPQHF.

The rearrangement uses TRBV5-1 and TRBJ2-3; 7 nucleotides agree with TRBD2. The CDR3 is 15 amino acids. Germline CDR1 is SGHRS and CDR2 is YFSETQ. Trimming at V came to 7 bases and at J to 0 bases, leaving 8 bases not matched to a gene. The CDR3 reads CASGSAAGSTDTQYF. The CDR3 region has the DNA TGCGCCAGCGGGTCGGCAGCGGGAAGCACAGATACGCAGTATTTT.

The J gene is TRBJ2-1, the V gene TRBV5-4, with TRBD2 identical over 11 bases. The CDR3 consists of 17 residues. With 4 bases clipped from V and 4 bases from J, the junction kept 10 bases outside the gene matches. Germline V gives CDR1 SGHNT, CDR2 YYREEE (reference sequence). DNA for the CDR3: TGTGCCAGCAGCCTCCTCGTGGGACTAGCGGATTACAATGAGCAGTTCTTC. Protein product: CASSLLVGLADYNEQFF.

The rearrangement joins TRBV5-1 to TRBJ1-1; 9 bases map to TRBD1. Germline V CDR1 and CDR2: SGHRS, YFSETQ. The CDR3 runs to 15 residues. The V gene end was trimmed by 0 bases and the J gene end by 2 bases; junction bases not matched to a gene: 2. CDR3 DNA sequence: TGCGCCAGCAGCTTGGGGACAGGGGCTAACACTGAAGCTTTCTTT. Protein product: CASSLGTGANTEAFF.

The chain has TRBV7-2 and TRBJ2-1; D ambiguous. The CDR3 has 16 amino acids. The V end was cut by 4 bases, the J end by 0 bases, with 13 bases between. The germline gives CDR1 SGHTA, CDR2 FQGNSA. The DNA of the CDR3 is TGTGCCAGCAGCTCCCAGCCGGGTAACTCCTACAATGAGCAGTTCTTC. It encodes CASSSQPGNSYNEQFF.

This clone came up a few times. The chain has TRBV2 and TRBJ2-1, with a weak D call TRBD2 (5 bases). Looked up from germline, CDR1 is SNHLY and CDR2 is FYNNEI. Trimming took 4 bases from V and 2 from J, leaving 15 bases between them. CDR3 length equals 16 residues. CDR3 DNA: TGTGCCAGCAGTGGGCAGGACTCGCTGCCCTACAATGAGCAGTTCTTC. Translating gives CASSGQDSLPYNEQFF.

This CDR3 reads CASRRGGSNQPQHF. The DNA for the CDR3 is TGTGCCAGCAGACGCGGGGGCAGCAATCAGCCCCAGCATTTT. The genes are TRBV6-5 and TRBJ1-5; D might be TRBD1 (6 bases). The germline V gene encodes CDR1 MNHEY and CDR2 SVGAGI. This CDR3 has 14 residues. Between the trimmed V and J ends, which lost 6 bases and 1 base, there was a span of 10 bases.

This clone was recorded once. The chain is built from TRBV4-2 and TRBJ2-2; a weak D match, TRBD1 (6 bases). The CDR3 extends over 16 amino acids. The V gene's germline CDR1 is LGHNA and CDR2 YNFKEQ. Trimming cost V 4 bases and J 0 bases, with 12 bases left between them. The CDR3 DNA reads TGTGCCAGCAGCCTCTTCTCAGGGGCGAACACCGGGGAGCTGTTTTTT. It translates to CASSLFSGANTGELFF.

This clone was detected a few times. The V call is TRBV14, the J call TRBJ1-2; D is ambiguous. CDR1 and CDR2 from the germline V gene are SGHDN and FVKESK. V was trimmed by 0 bases and J by 7 bases, leaving 9 bases between them. The CDR3 loop spans 13 amino acids. CDR3 residues: CASSQDQSGGYTF. CDR3 sequence (DNA): TGTGCCAGCAGCCAAGATCAATCGGGTGGCTACACCTTC.

The rearrangement links TRBV2 to TRBJ2-5; TRBD1 might be the D (6 bases). V was pared by 7 bases and J by 0 bases, with 27 bases between. The CDR3 totals 19 residues. Germline V gene lookup returns CDR1 SNHLY and CDR2 FYNNEI. In DNA form, the CDR3 reads TGTGCCAGCACCGAATCGAGGGACACCCAAAGGGGGAACCAAGAGACCCAGTACTTC. Translating gives CASTESRDTQRGNQETQYF.

This clone was detected only once. V and J are TRBV19 and TRBJ2-7; 8 positions agree with TRBD1. The germline CDR1 and CDR2 sequences are LNHDA and SQIVND (reference sequence). V shed 6 bases and J 2 bases; nucleotides not matched to a gene: 6. The CDR3 sequence is 14 residues long. CDR3 region: CASSGQGIAYEQYF. As DNA, the CDR3 is TGTGCCAGTAGCGGACAGGGAATCGCCTACGAGCAGTACTTC.

V and J are TRBV10-3 and TRBJ1-4, with TRBD1 as a possible D gene (5 bases). This CDR3 region has 15 residues. Germline-derived CDR1 and CDR2 are ENHRY and SYGVKD. V dropped 0 bases and J dropped 6 bases, with 11 bases sitting between them. The DNA for the CDR3 is TGTGCCATCAGTGAGTCGGGGCTTGGGGATGAAAAACTGTTTTTT. Residues: CAISESGLGDEKLFF.

CDR3 nucleotide sequence: TGTGCCAGCAGCTTTTCAAACAGCCCAAACTATGGCTACACCTTC. Translating it yields CASSFSNSPNYGYTF. The chain combines TRBV5-8 with TRBJ1-2; no reliable D call. Per the germline V gene, CDR1 is SGHTS and CDR2 is YDEGEE. The CDR3 spans 15 residues. V shed 2 bases and J shed 2 bases, with 13 bases lying between them.

A note on this clone: At the DNA level, this CDR3 is encoded by other sequences in the same sample as well. The gene calls are TRBV18 and TRBJ2-3; 8 bases fit TRBD1. V lost 6 bases, J lost 0 bases, and 5 bases stayed unmatched. This CDR3 has 15 amino acids. Germline CDR1 KGHSH, CDR2 LQKENI. CDR3 region: CASSPTGASTDTQYF. In nucleotides, the CDR3 is TGTGCCAGCTCCCCGACAGGGGCTAGCACAGATACGCAGTATTTT. Together with reference TRBV18 and TRBJ2-3, the CDR3 gives the full variable domain: NAGVMQNPRHLVRRRGQEARLRCSPMKGHSHVYWYRQLPEEGLKFMVYLQKENIIDESGMPKERFSAEFPKEGPSILRIQQVVRGDSAAYFCASSPTGASTDTQYFGPGTRLTVL.

V usage is TRBV25-1 and J usage is TRBJ2-1; 11 positions agree with TRBD2. V shed 10 bases, J shed 7 bases, and the junction held 12 bases outside the gene matches. Germline V gene sequence: CDR1 MGHDK, CDR2 SYGVNS. The CDR3 consists of 15 residues. CDR3 loop: CATSLGLAGRNEQFF. CDR3 coding DNA: TGTGCCACCTCTCTCGGACTAGCGGGTCGAAATGAGCAGTTCTTC.

This clone was recorded only once. The chain is built from TRBV5-1 and TRBJ2-1; TRBD2 matches at 9 bases. Trimming removed 4 bases from V and 2 bases from J; junction bases left unmatched: 10. CDR3 size: 17 residues. CDR1 and CDR2 from the germline V gene are SGHRS and YFSETQ. CDR3 amino acids: CASSTLLAGTAYNEQFF. The CDR3 DNA follows: TGCGCCAGCAGCACCTTACTAGCGGGTACGGCCTACAATGAGCAGTTCTTC.

The chain is built from TRBV6-1 and TRBJ1-1; D remains ambiguous. Per germline, CDR1 MNHNS and CDR2 SASEGT. This CDR3 comprises 11 residues. The V end was cut by 2 bases, the J end by 9 bases, with 7 bases between. The CDR3 here is CASSETAKAFF. CDR3 in DNA: TGTGCCAGCAGTGAAACAGCCAAAGCTTTCTTT.

This chain connects TRBV7-2 to TRBJ2-7; 11 bases agree with TRBD2. The CDR3 is 15 residues long. J gave up 0 bases and V 4 bases, and 2 bases lay outside the gene matches. Germline V gives CDR1 SGHTA, CDR2 FQGNSA. CDR3 in DNA: TGTGCCAGCAGCTCAACTAGCGGGAGCTCCTACGAGCAGTACTTC. This codes for CASSSTSGSSYEQYF.

This clone showed up just a few times. This rearrangement joins TRBV10-3 to TRBJ1-4; D is undetermined. Trimming cost V 2 bases and J 7 bases, with 14 bases left between them. The germline V gene encodes CDR1 ENHRY and CDR2 SYGVKD. The CDR3 loop spans 15 amino acids. CDR3 loop: CAISEEPPSGEKLFF. In DNA form, the CDR3 reads TGTGCCATCAGTGAGGAACCTCCATCGGGTGAAAAACTGTTTTTT.

J is TRBJ2-1 and V is TRBV5-1; 7 nucleotides line up with TRBD1. Germline-derived CDR1 and CDR2 are SGHRS and YFSETQ. The CDR3 loop spans 14 amino acids. Losses at the gene ends were 4 bases for V and 2 bases for J; bases not matched to a gene: 3. CDR3 nucleotide sequence: TGCGCCAGCAGCGAGGGACAGACCTACAATGAGCAGTTCTTC. The encoded protein is CASSEGQTYNEQFF.

The genes are TRBV28 and TRBJ2-7; 8 bases match TRBD2. This CDR3 has 15 amino acids. Germline-derived CDR1 and CDR2 are MDHEN and SYDVKM. The junction had 8 bases not matched to a gene; V was cut back by 4 bases and J by 3 bases. The CDR3 protein is CASSSGGRPLYEQYF. The CDR3 DNA reads TGTGCCAGCAGTTCGGGCGGGAGGCCACTCTACGAGCAGTACTTC. The full variable domain, completed using reference TRBV28 and TRBJ2-7, is DVKVTQSSRYLVKRTGEKVFLECVQDMDHENMFWYRQDPGLGLRLIYFSYDVKMKEKGDIPEGYSVSREKKERFSLILESASTNQTSMYLCASSSGGRPLYEQYFGPGTRLTVT.

The gene calls are TRBV18 and TRBJ1-3; TRBD1 matches at 7 bases. The CDR3 covers 20 residues. Germline V gene data show CDR1 as KGHSH and CDR2 as LQKENI. V shed 4 bases and J 4 bases; nucleotides not matched to a gene: 22. Here the CDR3 reads CASSRASSGQQKVAGNTIYF. CDR3 DNA: TGTGCCAGCTCACGAGCCTCTTCGGGACAGCAGAAGGTGGCCGGAAACACCATATATTTT. Full variable domain (outside the CDR3, taken from reference TRBV18 and TRBJ1-3): NAGVMQNPRHLVRRRGQEARLRCSPMKGHSHVYWYRQLPEEGLKFMVYLQKENIIDESGMPKERFSAEFPKEGPSILRIQQVVRGDSAAYFCASSRASSGQQKVAGNTIYFGEGSWLTVV.

The chain recombines TRBV11-2 with TRBJ2-5; 7 bases align to TRBD1. The better agreement between TRBJ2-7 and the DNA end casts doubt on the J call. Germline CDR1 reads SGHAT; CDR2 reads FQNNGV. CDR3 length: 13 residues. CDR3 nucleotides: TGTGCCAGCAGCCAGGACAGGAGGTACGAGCAGTACTTC. Translating it yields CASSQDRRYEQYF.

The V gene is TRBV5-1, the J gene TRBJ1-2, with TRBD1 matching over 7 bases. The V gene's germline CDR1 is SGHRS and CDR2 YFSETQ. V shed 5 bases, J shed 3 bases, and the junction held 7 bases outside the gene matches. This CDR3 contains 14 residues. DNA of the CDR3: TGCGCCAGCAGAAGGCAGGGGGATGACTATGGCTACACCTTC. Translation gives CASRRQGDDYGYTF.

This chain joins TRBV30 and TRBJ1-4, with D perhaps TRBD1 (6 bases). The CDR3 runs 15 residues. Trimming shortened V by 2 bases and J by 7 bases, and 17 bases separated the two germline ends. Germline values: CDR1 GTSNPN, CDR2 SVGIG (reference sequence). CDR3 DNA sequence: TGTGCCTGGAGTCCCTGGGGGCGAGGGGGTGAAAAACTGTTTTTT. Residues: CAWSPWGRGGEKLFF.

This chain uses TRBV5-1 with TRBJ1-1, with 8 bases matching TRBD1. The CDR3 length is 15 residues. CDR1 and CDR2 from the germline V gene are SGHRS and YFSETQ. V lost 6 bases to trimming and J lost 1 base; unmatched junction nucleotides: 8. CDR3 sequence: CASTTLGTGNTEAFF. The CDR3 DNA follows: TGCGCCAGCACTACTCTAGGGACAGGGAACACTGAAGCTTTCTTT. Full variable domain (remainder filled in from reference TRBV5-1 and TRBJ1-1): KAGVTQTPRYLIKTRGQQVTLSCSPISGHRSVSWYQQTPGQGLQFLFEYFSETQRNKGNFPGRFSGRQFSNSRSEMNVSTLELGDSALYLCASTTLGTGNTEAFFGQGTRLTVV.